Below are 27 T cell receptor beta chains sequenced from a single sample in a study of human T cells and chemical hapten exposure. Time point reported: pre-sensitization, week 0. The treatment: therapeutic diphenylcyclopropenone sensitization with weekly scalp DPC. A single record per CDR3 protein comes from TCRdb applying MiXCR to the RACE reads. The table records 300,000 to 400,000 distinct CDR3 sequences, roughly 4.6% of them present only once. The sample was whole blood, taken in connection with sensitization to the hapten diphenylcyclopropenone (DPC). Source of these receptors: a woman aged 45-65 years with alopecia areata. Some clones in this sample may be carry-over from other donors' samples.

There are many counts of this clonotype. The V call is TRBV6-5, the J call TRBJ1-1; 9 bases align to TRBD1. The ends lost 3 bases at V and 7 bases at J; junction bases unmatched: 3. The length of the CDR3 is 13 residues. In germline, CDR1 is MNHEY, CDR2 SVGAGI. CDR3 DNA sequence: TGTGCCAGCAGTTATGAGGGACAGGGTGAAGCTTTCTTT. Amino acids: CASSYEGQGEAFF.

Many counts were recorded for this clonotype. This rearrangement joins TRBV2 to TRBJ2-3, with D hard to call. V lost 8 bases to trimming and J lost 0 bases, with 12 bases between them. The CDR3 covers 14 residues. Germline V gene data show CDR1 as SNHLY and CDR2 as FYNNEI. As DNA, the CDR3 is TGTGCCAGCGTGGGTAGGACCAGCACAGATACGCAGTATTTT. Translation gives CASVGRTSTDTQYF.

At least ten counts were recorded for this clonotype. J is TRBJ1-1 and V is TRBV7-8, with TRBD1 matching 8 bases. The trim removed 1 base at V and 6 bases at J, leaving 4 bases unmatched. This CDR3 has 14 residues. Germline lookup yields CDR1 SGHVS and CDR2 FQNEAQ. CDR3 in DNA: TGTGCCAGCAGCTTAGAGAACAGGGGGGCTGAAGCTTTCTTT. It yields the protein CASSLENRGAEAFF.

In this sample, this clonotype turned up many times. CDR3 residues: CASSQVWDTTYEQYF. CDR3 nucleotide sequence: TGCGCCAGCAGCCAAGTTTGGGACACCACCTACGAGCAGTACTTC. The gene calls are TRBV4-3 and TRBJ2-7; possible D gene TRBD1, 6 bases. The CDR3 is 15 amino acids. Germline loops: CDR1 LGHNA, CDR2 YSLEER. The V end lost 1 base, the J end lost 2 bases, and 12 bases lay between the germline ends.

This clonotype was counted between two and nine times. For the CDR3, the DNA is TGCAGCGTTGAAGACGAGGGAGGCTACAATGAGCAGTTCTTC. Residues: CSVEDEGGYNEQFF. The chain employs TRBV29-1 and TRBJ2-1; D is perhaps TRBD2 (6 bases). From germline, CDR1 is SQVTM and CDR2 ANQGSEA. The V and J ends lost 0 bases and 3 bases respectively, with 9 bases between them. The CDR3 is made up of 14 amino acids.

Concerning this clonotype itself: At one boundary the junction diverges from the germline segment, which might be a read error. The chain employs TRBV2 and TRBJ2-3; a possible D gene is TRBD2 (5 bases). CDR3 length: 11 residues. From germline, CDR1 is SNHLY and CDR2 FYNNEI. As DNA, the CDR3 is TGTGCCAGCAGTGAAGGCTTGCGGGCGAATTTT. Its protein is CASSEGLRANF.

The chain carries TRBV10-2 and TRBJ2-1; 8 bases line up with TRBD2. This CDR3 is built from 15 residues. CDR1 WSHSY and CDR2 SAAADI come from the germline V gene. The V segment lost 5 bases and the J segment 1 base; nucleotides outside the gene matches: 4. CDR3 loop: CASSIAGLSYNEQFF. The CDR3 DNA sequence: TGCGCCAGCAGTATAGCGGGGTTATCCTACAATGAGCAGTTCTTC.

This clonotype was found a few times. V and J are TRBV7-6 and TRBJ2-1, with 7 positions matching TRBD2. This CDR3 region has 14 residues. The V gene's germline CDR1 is SGHVS and CDR2 FNYEAQ. Trimming took 5 bases from V and 5 from J; bases not matched to a gene: 6. The CDR3 DNA reads as TGTGCCAGCAGCAAGAGCGGGACTCACAATGAGCAGTTCTTC. Its protein is CASSKSGTHNEQFF.

The table lists this clonotype with a few counts. The chain links TRBV7-8 to TRBJ2-6, with TRBD2 identical over 8 bases. Germline lookup yields CDR1 SGHVS and CDR2 FQNEAQ. CDR3 size: 16 residues. V trimming: 5 bases; J trimming: 0 bases; junction bases outside the gene matches: 3. CDR3 sequence reads: CASSPGGGSGANVLTF. CDR3 DNA: TGTGCCAGCAGCCCGGGAGGGGGCTCTGGGGCCAACGTCCTGACTTTC.

CDR3 sequence: CASSPPTGSREKLFF. CDR3 DNA: TGTGCCAGCAGTCCTCCGACAGGGTCGAGGGAAAAACTGTTTTTT. The V gene is TRBV28, the J gene TRBJ1-4; 7 nucleotides agree with TRBD1. V gave up 5 bases and J gave up 8 bases; unmatched junction bases: 11. This CDR3 has 15 amino acids. Germline lookup yields CDR1 MDHEN and CDR2 SYDVKM.

This clonotype was found many times. This chain links TRBV6-5 with TRBJ2-1, with a tentative D call TRBD1 (5 bases). The CDR3 has 15 amino acids. The V gene's germline CDR1 is MNHEY and CDR2 SVGAGI. V was shortened by 6 bases and J by 0 bases, with 12 bases between the two germline ends. The DNA for the CDR3 is TGTGCCAGCAGAACAGACAGTAGCTCCTACAATGAGCAGTTCTTC. It specifies CASRTDSSSYNEQFF.

This chain joins TRBV2 and TRBJ1-1; D may be TRBD1 (6 bases). Germline V gene data show CDR1 as SNHLY and CDR2 as FYNNEI. The CDR3 is made up of 13 amino acids. The V end was cut by 6 bases, the J end by 5 bases, with 13 bases between. The CDR3 sequence is CASRSRGGTEAFF. CDR3 nucleotides: TGTGCCAGCAGATCCAGGGGTGGGACTGAAGCTTTCTTT.

This clonotype was counted ten times or more. The chain joins TRBV6-4 to TRBJ2-3, with 10 positions matching TRBD2. Germline V lookup: CDR1 MRHNA, CDR2 SNTAGT. This CDR3 has 15 residues. V shed 4 bases, J shed 4 bases, and the junction held 5 bases outside the gene matches. The CDR3 here is CASSASGRGADTQYF. The CDR3 DNA reads as TGTGCCAGCAGTGCCAGCGGGAGGGGCGCAGATACGCAGTATTTT.

This clonotype was counted at least ten times. The chain is built from TRBV2 and TRBJ2-3; D may be TRBD2 (6 bases). V was pared by 3 bases and J by 2 bases, with 12 bases between. This CDR3 has 15 amino acids. Germline V gene sequence: CDR1 SNHLY, CDR2 FYNNEI. CDR3: CASSDGAGPTDTQYF. CDR3 coding DNA: TGTGCCAGCAGTGATGGGGCGGGACCCACAGATACGCAGTATTTT. Together with reference TRBV2 and TRBJ2-3, the CDR3 gives the full variable domain: EPEVTQTPSHQVTQMGQEVILRCVPISNHLYFYWYRQILGQKVEFLVSFYNNEISEKSEIFDDQFSVERPDGSNFTLKIRSTKLEDSAMYFCASSDGAGPTDTQYFGPGTRLTVL.

In this sample, this clonotype turned up many times. The V gene is TRBV12-3 or TRBV12-4, the J gene TRBJ1-5, with D possibly being TRBD1 (5 bases). The CDR3 is 15 amino acids. V lost 5 bases, J lost 2 bases, and 13 bases lay in between. CDR3 region: CASSPGGVGNQPQHF. As DNA, the CDR3 is TGTGCCAGCAGTCCCGGAGGGGTAGGCAATCAGCCCCAGCATTTT.

CDR3 sequence: CASSIGTGGTEAFF. The DNA for the CDR3 is TGCGCCAGCAGCATTGGCACAGGGGGCACTGAAGCTTTCTTT. The chain joins TRBV5-1 to TRBJ1-1; 8 bases line up with TRBD1. Germline loops: CDR1 SGHRS, CDR2 YFSETQ. Trimming cost V 4 bases and J 4 bases; bases outside gene matches: 6. CDR3 length: 14 residues.

This clonotype came up a few times. CDR3 sequence reads: CASGPDTQYF. The CDR3 DNA is TGTGCCAGCGGCCCAGATACGCAGTATTTT. The rearrangement uses TRBV27 and TRBJ2-3, with no clear D. The V gene's germline CDR1 is MNHEY and CDR2 SMNVEV (reference sequence). The CDR3 covers 10 residues. The V end was cut by 8 bases, the J end by 4 bases, with 4 bases between.

CDR3 in amino acids: CASSFQYEQYF. The CDR3 DNA reads as TGTGCCAGCAGTTTTCAGTACGAGCAGTACTTC. The V call is TRBV28, the J call TRBJ2-7; D uncertain. The germline gives CDR1 MDHEN, CDR2 SYDVKM. The V and J ends lost 3 bases and 4 bases respectively, with 4 bases between them. The CDR3 totals 11 residues.

The rearrangement uses TRBV29-1 and TRBJ2-7; possible D gene TRBD2, 5 bases. The CDR3 totals 12 residues. Germline V CDR1 and CDR2: SQVTM, ANQGSEA. V dropped 6 bases and J dropped 1 base, with 10 bases sitting between them. The DNA for the CDR3 is TGCAGCGTCGGGGAGCAATCCTACGAGCAGTACTTC. This codes for CSVGEQSYEQYF.

This clonotype was recorded at least ten times. The chain recombines TRBV5-1 with TRBJ2-7; 10 bases fit TRBD1. The CDR3 is 15 amino acids. CDR1 and CDR2 (germline): SGHRS, YFSETQ. V lost 3 bases, J lost 6 bases, and 9 bases stayed unmatched. The CDR3 sequence is CASSSVTGGIGEQYF. For the CDR3, the DNA is TGCGCCAGCAGCTCCGTGACAGGGGGCATCGGCGAGCAGTACTTC.

The CDR3 sequence is CASSVRARTYEQYF. The CDR3 DNA reads TGTGCCAGCAGTGTTCGGGCGCGAACCTACGAGCAGTACTTC. The gene calls are TRBV27 and TRBJ2-7; the D is unclear. This CDR3 contains 14 residues. V was shortened by 5 bases and J by 2 bases, with 13 bases between the two germline ends. CDR1 is MNHEY and CDR2 is SMNVEV in the germline V gene (reference sequence).

The sample holds many counts of this clonotype. The rearrangement joins TRBV6-5 to TRBJ2-5, with 9 bases aligning to TRBD2. CDR3 length: 15 residues. Trimming took 0 bases from V and 1 from J; bases not matched to a gene: 0. From germline, CDR1 is MNHEY and CDR2 SVGAGI. The CDR3 nucleotides read TGTGCCAGCAGTTACTCGCGGGGGGGCCAAGAGACCCAGTACTTC. Its translation: CASSYSRGGQETQYF.

This clonotype was detected many times. This rearrangement joins TRBV29-1 to TRBJ2-3, with unresolved D. The CDR3 extends over 14 amino acids. Looked up from germline, CDR1 is SQVTM and CDR2 is ANQGSEA. Trimming left V 5 bases short and J 5 bases short, with 17 bases between. The CDR3 sequence is CSVLRGPEKDTQYF. The CDR3 DNA sequence: TGCAGCGTTCTCAGAGGCCCGGAGAAAGATACGCAGTATTTT.

This clonotype was counted a few times. This sequence joins TRBV20-1 and TRBJ1-5; 8 nucleotides agree with TRBD1. Germline lookup yields CDR1 DFQATT and CDR2 SNEGSKA (reference sequence). The CDR3 runs 14 residues. V lost 6 bases, J lost 2 bases, and 6 bases stayed unmatched. In DNA, the CDR3 is TGCAGTGCAACCGGACAGGGCGGCAATCAGCCCCAGCATTTT. Its translation: CSATGQGGNQPQHF.

The V and J genes are TRBV6-2 or TRBV6-3 and TRBJ1-2; D may be TRBD1 (5 bases). V gave up 6 bases and J gave up 7 bases, with 15 bases separating them. Germline V gives CDR1 MNHEY, CDR2 SVGEGT. The CDR3 runs to 13 residues. CDR3: CASRRDDSPGYTF. Here the CDR3 DNA reads TGTGCCAGCAGACGCGATGACAGTCCTGGCTACACCTTC.

This clonotype was counted at least ten times. The chain couples TRBV7-9 to TRBJ2-3; TRBD2 matches at 8 bases. V lost 5 bases to trimming and J lost 7 bases; unmatched junction nucleotides: 11. CDR1 is SEHNR, CDR2 FQNEAQ, per germline (reference sequence). The CDR3 has 15 amino acids. The CDR3 nucleotides read TGTGCCAGCAGCACGGGTCAAGTAGCGGGGCATACGCAGTATTTT. This encodes CASSTGQVAGHTQYF.

The table lists this clonotype with many counts. The CDR3 DNA follows: TGTGCCAGCAGCCAGCAACAGGGACTATACGAGCAGTACTTC. Amino acid sequence: CASSQQQGLYEQYF. V gene TRBV7-2 combines with J gene TRBJ2-7; perhaps TRBD2 as D (7 bases). V lost 5 bases and J 4 bases, leaving 15 bases between the germline ends. In germline, CDR1 is SGHTA, CDR2 FQGNSA. This CDR3 spans 14 amino acids.